The clone carrying this T cell receptor (beta chain) was counted between two and nine times. TCRdb's copy holds only in-frame clones and misses some; the assay was immunoSEQ multiplex PCR. The table has 250,000 or so clones, approximately 82% seen once. These data originate in a study of blood T cell repertoires in COVID-19. Study background: T cells, B-cell-depleted T cells, or PBMCs provided the cDNA or gDNA that served as material.

Germline V CDR1 and CDR2: SEHNR, FQNEAQ (reference sequence). The CDR3 runs to 14 residues. V was clipped by 3 bases and J by 7 bases, with 13 bases between them. The chain links TRBV7-9 to TRBJ1-5; tentatively, D is TRBD1 (5 bases). The sequence derives from an elderly woman with acute or convalescent COVID-19. The material sequenced was peripheral blood. CDR3 loop: CASSFLGQNQPQHF. The CDR3 DNA is TGTGCCAGCAGCTTCCTAGGACAAAACCAGCCCCAGCATTTT.